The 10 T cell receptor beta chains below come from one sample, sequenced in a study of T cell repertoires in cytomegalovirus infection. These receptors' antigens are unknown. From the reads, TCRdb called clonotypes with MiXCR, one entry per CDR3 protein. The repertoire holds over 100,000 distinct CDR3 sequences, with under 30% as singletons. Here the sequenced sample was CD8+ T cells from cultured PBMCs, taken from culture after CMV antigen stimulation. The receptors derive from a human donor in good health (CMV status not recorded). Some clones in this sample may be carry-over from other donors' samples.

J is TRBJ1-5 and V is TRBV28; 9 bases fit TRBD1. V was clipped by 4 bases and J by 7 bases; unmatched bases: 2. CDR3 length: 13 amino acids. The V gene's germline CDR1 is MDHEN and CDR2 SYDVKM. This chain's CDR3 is CASSWTGVQPQHF. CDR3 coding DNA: TGTGCCAGCAGTTGGACAGGGGTCCAGCCCCAGCATTTT.

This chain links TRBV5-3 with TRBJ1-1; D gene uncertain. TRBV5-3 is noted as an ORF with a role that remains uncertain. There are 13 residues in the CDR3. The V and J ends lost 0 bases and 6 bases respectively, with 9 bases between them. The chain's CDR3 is CARSLVGRAEAFF. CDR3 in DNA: TGTGCCAGAAGCTTGGTCGGGAGGGCTGAAGCTTTCTTT.

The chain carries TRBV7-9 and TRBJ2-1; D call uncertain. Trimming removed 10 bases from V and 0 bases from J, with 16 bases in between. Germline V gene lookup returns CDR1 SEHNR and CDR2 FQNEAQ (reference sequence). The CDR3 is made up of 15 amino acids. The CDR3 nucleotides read TGTGCCACCGTGGGAAGCTTTGACTCCTACAATGAGCAGTTCTTC. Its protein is CATVGSFDSYNEQFF. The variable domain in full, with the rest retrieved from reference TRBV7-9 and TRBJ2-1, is DTGVSQNPRHKITKRGQNVTFRCDPISEHNRLYWYRQTLGQGPEFLTYFQNEAQLEKSRLLSDRFSAERPKGSFSTLEIQRTEQGDSAMYLCATVGSFDSYNEQFFGPGTRLTVL.

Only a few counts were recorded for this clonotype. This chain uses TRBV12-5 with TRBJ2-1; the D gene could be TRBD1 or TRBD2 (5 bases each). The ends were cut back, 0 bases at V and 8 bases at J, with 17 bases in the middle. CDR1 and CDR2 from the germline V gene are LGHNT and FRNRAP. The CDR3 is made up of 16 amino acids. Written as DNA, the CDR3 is TGTGCTAGTGGTTTGGTAGGATCGGGGACCGGGTATGAGCAGTTCTTC. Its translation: CASGLVGSGTGYEQFF.

CDR3 DNA: TGTGCCACCAGTGACTCCGGGAGCTACAATGAGCAGTTCTTC. Protein: CATSDSGSYNEQFF. The V gene is TRBV24-1, the J gene TRBJ2-1; weak D call: TRBD2 (6 bases). This CDR3 is 14 amino acids long. V was pared by 4 bases and J by 3 bases, with 9 bases between. CDR1 and CDR2 from the germline V gene are KGHDR and SFDVKD.

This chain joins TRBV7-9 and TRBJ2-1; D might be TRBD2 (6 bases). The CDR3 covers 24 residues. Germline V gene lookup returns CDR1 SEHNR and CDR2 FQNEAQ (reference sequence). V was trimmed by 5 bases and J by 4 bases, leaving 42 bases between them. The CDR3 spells CASSQPFLKPLFRMPSELYNEQFF. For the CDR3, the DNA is TGTGCCAGCAGCCAGCCCTTTCTCAAACCCCTCTTTAGAATGCCTAGCGAGTTATACAATGAGCAGTTCTTC.

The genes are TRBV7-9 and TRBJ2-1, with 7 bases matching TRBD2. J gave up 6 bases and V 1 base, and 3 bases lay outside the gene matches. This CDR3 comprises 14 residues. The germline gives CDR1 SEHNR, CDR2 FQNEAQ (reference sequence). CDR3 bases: TGTGCCAGCAGCTTAGATGGGGGGGGCAATGAGCAGTTCTTC. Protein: CASSLDGGGNEQFF.

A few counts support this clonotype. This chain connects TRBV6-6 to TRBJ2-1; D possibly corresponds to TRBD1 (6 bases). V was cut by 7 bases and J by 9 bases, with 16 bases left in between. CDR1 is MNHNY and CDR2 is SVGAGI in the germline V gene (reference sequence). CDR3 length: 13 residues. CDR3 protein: CASTKQGGGEQFF. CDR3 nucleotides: TGTGCCAGCACCAAACAGGGTGGGGGTGAGCAGTTCTTC.

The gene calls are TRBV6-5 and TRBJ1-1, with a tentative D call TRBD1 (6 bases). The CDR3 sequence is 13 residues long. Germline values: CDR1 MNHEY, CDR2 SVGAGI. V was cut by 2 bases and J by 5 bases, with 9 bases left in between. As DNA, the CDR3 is TGTGCCAGCAGTTACAGGGGGGAAACTGAAGCTTTCTTT. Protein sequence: CASSYRGETEAFF.

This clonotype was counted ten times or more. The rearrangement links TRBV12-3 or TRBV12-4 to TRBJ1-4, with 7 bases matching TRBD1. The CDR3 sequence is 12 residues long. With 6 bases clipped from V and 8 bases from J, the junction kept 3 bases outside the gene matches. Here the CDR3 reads CASRGQEEKLFF. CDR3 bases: TGTGCCAGCAGAGGACAGGAGGAAAAACTGTTTTTT.